This T cell receptor beta chain was recovered during a study of OX40 agonist ivuxolimab in advanced cancers. Method: immunoSEQ multiplex PCR; TCRdb's copy keeps in-frame clones and lacks some. The sample has approximately 27,000 clones, over 75% seen once; the top ten hold about 16%. The V and J ends lost 0 bases and 1 base respectively, with 21 bases between them. CDR1 and CDR2 from the germline V gene are MDHEN and SYDVKM. The CDR3 loop spans 19 amino acids. The chain employs TRBV28 and TRBJ1-1, with D perhaps matching TRBD1 (5 bases). The starting material was CD4+ or CD8+ T cells sorted from blood, obtained in a trial of the OX40 agonist ivuxolimab. This TCR was recovered from an adult with an advanced solid tumor such as melanoma, head and neck, liver or kidney cancer. The chain's CDR3 is CASSLWMGRTGERNTEAFF. CDR3 DNA sequence: TGTGCCAGCAGTTTATGGATGGGGAGAACGGGGGAACGGAACACTGAAGCTTTCTTT.